The 25 T cell receptor beta chains given below trace back to one sample, sequenced in a study of blood T cell repertoires in COVID-19. This table comes from immunoSEQ multiplex PCR, and its TCRdb copy is limited to in-frame clones, with some not included. The repertoire has fewer than 700,000 clones, approximately 88% of them found once; the top ten carry roughly 8%. The sequenced sample consisted of peripheral blood. The receptors derive from a woman between 50 and 59 years old with COVID-19, enrolled during active disease.

This chain uses TRBV19 with TRBJ2-7, with D possibly TRBD1 on 6 matching bases. V was pared by 5 bases and J by 6 bases, with 11 bases between. CDR1 and CDR2 (germline): LNHDA, SQIVND (reference sequence). The CDR3 covers 12 residues. The CDR3 sequence: CASSSRGGEQYF. In DNA form, the CDR3 reads TGTGCCAGTAGTTCCCGAGGGGGCGAGCAGTACTTC.

This clone was observed a single time. The chain is built from TRBV2 and TRBJ1-1; possible D gene TRBD1, 5 bases. The V gene's germline CDR1 is SNHLY and CDR2 FYNNEI. CDR3 size: 14 residues. V lost 6 bases to trimming and J lost 1 base, with 12 bases between them. CDR3 bases: TGTGCCAGCAGCGGGGGACCCTCGAACACTGAAGCTTTCTTT. Translated, it gives CASSGGPSNTEAFF.

This chain joins TRBV27 and TRBJ1-3; D possibly corresponds to TRBD1 (6 bases). This CDR3 is 14 amino acids long. CDR1 and CDR2 from the germline V gene are MNHEY and SMNVEV (reference sequence). Trimming took 4 bases from V and 4 from J, leaving 11 bases between them. Here the CDR3 DNA reads TGTGCCAGCAGTTCTTACAGGGAGGGAAACACCATATATTTT. Translating it yields CASSSYREGNTIYF.

Details on this clone: The same CDR3 also results from other DNA sequences found in this sample. The V gene is TRBV29-1, the J gene TRBJ1-1; 8 nucleotides align to TRBD1. The CDR3 totals 14 residues. The V segment lost 1 base and the J segment 4 bases; nucleotides outside the gene matches: 5. Germline V gene data show CDR1 as SQVTM and CDR2 as ANQGSEA. The CDR3 reads CSVEGRQGITEAFF. The DNA for the CDR3 is TGCAGCGTTGAAGGGCGACAGGGGATCACTGAAGCTTTCTTT.

The V call is TRBV6-5, the J call TRBJ1-2; 8 bases agree with TRBD1. This CDR3 comprises 14 residues. The trim removed 5 bases at V and 0 bases at J, leaving 2 bases unmatched. Germline-derived CDR1 and CDR2 are MNHEY and SVGAGI. The CDR3 sequence: CASSKTGANYGYTF. In DNA, the CDR3 is TGTGCCAGCAGTAAGACAGGGGCTAACTATGGCTACACCTTC.

This clone appeared a single time. The J gene is TRBJ2-3, the V gene TRBV27, with D unclear. V lost 3 bases and J 3 bases, leaving 7 bases between the germline ends. Germline V lookup: CDR1 MNHEY, CDR2 SMNVEV (reference sequence). The CDR3 consists of 13 residues. The CDR3 DNA follows: TGTGCCAGCAGTTTCCACGGGACAGATACGCAGTATTTT. This encodes CASSFHGTDTQYF.

A word on this clone: Other nucleotide sequences in the sample specify the same CDR3. The chain recombines TRBV11-2 with TRBJ2-1; D is possibly TRBD1 (5 bases). The V gene's germline CDR1 is SGHAT and CDR2 FQNNGV. V dropped 1 base and J dropped 8 bases, with 9 bases sitting between them. The CDR3 consists of 13 residues. This CDR3 reads CASSLGQGDEQFF. Written as DNA, the CDR3 is TGTGCCAGCAGCTTAGGGCAGGGTGATGAGCAGTTCTTC.

The rearrangement uses TRBV29-1 and TRBJ1-2, with D possibly matching TRBD1 (5 bases). There are 13 residues in the CDR3. The germline V and J ends were trimmed by 7 bases and 5 bases, with 17 bases remaining between them. The germline V gene encodes CDR1 SQVTM and CDR2 ANQGSEA. The chain's CDR3 is CSADNDPGYGYTF. CDR3 in DNA: TGCAGCGCAGATAATGATCCAGGGTATGGCTACACCTTC.

Regarding this clone: Within the sample, other DNA sequences also encode this same CDR3. V and J are TRBV5-1 and TRBJ1-1; D is possibly TRBD1 (5 bases). The CDR3 runs to 13 residues. The germline V and J ends were trimmed by 0 bases and 5 bases, with 8 bases remaining between them. Germline CDR1 SGHRS, CDR2 YFSETQ. CDR3 DNA sequence: TGCGCCAGCAGCTTGGTTAGGGGAACTGAAGCTTTCTTT. Translated, it gives CASSLVRGTEAFF.

The J gene is TRBJ2-7, the V gene TRBV19, with 14 bases matching TRBD2. This CDR3 spans 15 amino acids. Unmatched junction bases numbered 3, after V lost 5 bases and J lost 3 bases. Germline lookup yields CDR1 LNHDA and CDR2 SQIVND (reference sequence). The chain's CDR3 is CASSVGTSGGYEQYF. In nucleotides, the CDR3 is TGTGCCAGTAGTGTCGGGACTAGCGGGGGCTACGAGCAGTACTTC.

V gene TRBV6-6 combines with J gene TRBJ1-6; D unresolved. V lost 6 bases, J lost 4 bases, and 16 bases lay in between. The CDR3 totals 16 residues. Germline lookup yields CDR1 MNHNY and CDR2 SVGAGI (reference sequence). The CDR3 region is CASSSTANLYNSPLHF. In nucleotides, the CDR3 is TGTGCCAGCAGCTCTACAGCAAACCTTTATAATTCACCCCTCCACTTT.

The V and J genes are TRBV11-2 and TRBJ2-3, with a possible D match to TRBD2 (6 bases). The germline V gene encodes CDR1 SGHAT and CDR2 FQNNGV. CDR3 length equals 18 residues. V was shortened by 2 bases and J by 6 bases, with 24 bases between the two germline ends. The CDR3: CASSLPGPGLLLWDTQYF. The CDR3 DNA reads TGTGCCAGCAGCTTACCTGGGCCGGGACTCCTCCTGTGGGATACGCAGTATTTT.

The chain joins TRBV10-3 to TRBJ1-1; 8 bases are a match to TRBD1. Germline values: CDR1 ENHRY, CDR2 SYGVKD. The V segment lost 2 bases and the J segment 8 bases; nucleotides outside the gene matches: 10. This CDR3 is built from 15 residues. The CDR3 here is CAISEDGTGRTEAFF. In nucleotides, the CDR3 is TGTGCCATCAGTGAGGACGGGACAGGAAGGACCGAAGCTTTCTTT.

The chain is built from TRBV5-1 and TRBJ2-5; 7 nucleotides align to TRBD1. Unmatched junction bases numbered 9, after V lost 7 bases and J lost 3 bases. This CDR3 is 14 amino acids long. Germline V gives CDR1 SGHRS, CDR2 YFSETQ. DNA for the CDR3: TGCGCCAGCTGTCCAGGGGGAGTGGAAGAGACCCAGTACTTC. It translates to CASCPGGVEETQYF.

J is TRBJ1-1 and V is TRBV5-4; 7 nucleotides agree with TRBD1. The germline V gene has CDR1 SGHNT and CDR2 YYREEE (reference sequence). V shed 1 base and J 4 bases; nucleotides not matched to a gene: 4. The CDR3 extends over 14 amino acids. CDR3 region: CASSLLAGGTEAFF. The CDR3 region has the DNA TGTGCCAGCAGCTTGTTGGCAGGGGGCACTGAAGCTTTCTTT.

V and J are TRBV7-9 and TRBJ1-1, with 9 bases lining up with TRBD1. The germline CDR1 and CDR2 sequences are SEHNR and FQNEAQ (reference sequence). Trimming took 10 bases from V and 1 from J; bases not matched to a gene: 4. This CDR3 has 13 amino acids. This CDR3 reads CAIQTGGNTEAFF. The CDR3 nucleotides read TGTGCCATCCAGACAGGGGGGAACACTGAAGCTTTCTTT.

CDR3 sequence (DNA): TGTGCCAGAAGCCGTCAACCTATTAACTTGTATCCTGAAGCTTTCTTT. Its translation: CARSRQPINLYPEAFF. The chain joins TRBV5-3 to TRBJ1-1; no definite D call. TRBV5-3 has ORF status, its function being uncertain. The CDR3 covers 16 residues. Trimming left V 4 bases short and J 6 bases short, with 22 bases between.

The chain links TRBV7-2 to TRBJ2-7, with 8 nucleotides matching TRBD1. Trimming cost V 5 bases and J 1 base; bases outside gene matches: 7. Germline V gene data show CDR1 as SGHTA and CDR2 as FQGNSA. The CDR3 loop spans 15 amino acids. The CDR3 sequence is CASSQGAQGSYEQYF. The CDR3 region has the DNA TGTGCCAGCAGCCAGGGGGCTCAGGGGTCCTACGAGCAGTACTTC. Full variable domain (rest looked up from reference TRBV7-2 and TRBJ2-7): GAGVSQSPSNKVTEKGKDVELRCDPISGHTALYWYRQSLGQGLEFLIYFQGNSAPDKSGLPSDRFSAERTGGSVSTLTIQRTQQEDSAVYLCASSQGAQGSYEQYFGPGTRLTVT.

The chain has TRBV5-1 and TRBJ1-1, with TRBD1 as a possible D gene (5 bases). V was trimmed by 4 bases and J by 4 bases, leaving 14 bases between them. The V gene's germline CDR1 is SGHRS and CDR2 YFSETQ. There are 14 residues in the CDR3. CDR3 residues: CASSATDSPTEAFF. The CDR3 bases are TGCGCCAGCAGCGCCACCGACAGTCCCACTGAAGCTTTCTTT.

The chain links TRBV5-4 to TRBJ2-5, with D unclear. The CDR3 runs to 13 residues. Trimming took off 1 base at V and 3 bases at J, with 7 bases between the two ends. The germline V gene has CDR1 SGHNT and CDR2 YYREEE (reference sequence). CDR3 bases: TGTGCCAGCAGCTTGCAGGTTAAAGAGACCCAGTACTTC. This gives the protein CASSLQVKETQYF.

The CDR3 reads CASSQQGVLRGNTIYF. For the CDR3, the DNA is TGTGCCAGCAGTCAACAGGGGGTGCTACGTGGAAACACCATATATTTT. The chain joins TRBV2 to TRBJ1-3, with 8 bases lining up with TRBD1. J gave up 3 bases and V 5 bases, and 9 bases lay outside the gene matches. CDR3 length: 16 amino acids. Germline V gene lookup returns CDR1 SNHLY and CDR2 FYNNEI.

The chain uses TRBV19 and TRBJ1-1, with 7 bases identical to TRBD1. The germline CDR1 and CDR2 sequences are LNHDA and SQIVND (reference sequence). V shed 5 bases and J 5 bases; nucleotides not matched to a gene: 8. This CDR3 comprises 14 residues. CDR3 bases: TGTGCCAGTAGTCCAGACAGGGATTTAACTGAAGCTTTCTTT. Its translation is CASSPDRDLTEAFF.

The chain recombines TRBV5-4 with TRBJ2-6; D uncertain. The germline V gene has CDR1 SGHNT and CDR2 YYREEE (reference sequence). V dropped 6 bases and J dropped 0 bases, with 10 bases sitting between them. The length of the CDR3 is 15 residues. This CDR3 reads CASTSWPSGANVLTF. The CDR3 nucleotides are TGTGCCAGCACCTCATGGCCCTCTGGGGCCAACGTCCTGACTTTC.

The chain links TRBV30 to TRBJ1-2; possible D gene TRBD1, 5 bases. The CDR3 loop spans 12 amino acids. The germline CDR1 and CDR2 sequences are GTSNPN and SVGIG (reference sequence). V gave up 3 bases and J gave up 5 bases, with 10 bases separating them. In nucleotides, the CDR3 is TGTGCCTGGAGCCGGGGGGAGTATGGCTACACCTTC. This codes for CAWSRGEYGYTF.

The chain uses TRBV7-9 and TRBJ1-2, with D tentatively TRBD1 (5 bases). Trimming left V 5 bases short and J 3 bases short, with 16 bases between. The CDR3 loop spans 15 amino acids. The germline CDR1 and CDR2 sequences are SEHNR and FQNEAQ (reference sequence). The CDR3 loop is CASSAGQAGHYGYTF. CDR3 coding DNA: TGTGCCAGCAGCGCAGGGCAGGCAGGTCACTATGGCTACACCTTC.